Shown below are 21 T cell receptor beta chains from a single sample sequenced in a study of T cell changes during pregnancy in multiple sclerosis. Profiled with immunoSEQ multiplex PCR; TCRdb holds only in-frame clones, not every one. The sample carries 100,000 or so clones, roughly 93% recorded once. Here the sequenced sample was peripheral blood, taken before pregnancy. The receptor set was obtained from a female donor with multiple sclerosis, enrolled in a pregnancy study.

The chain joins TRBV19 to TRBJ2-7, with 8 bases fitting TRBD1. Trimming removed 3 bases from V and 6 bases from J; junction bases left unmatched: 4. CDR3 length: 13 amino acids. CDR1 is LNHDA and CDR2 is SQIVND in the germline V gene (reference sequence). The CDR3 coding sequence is TGTGCCAGTAGTATGGGACAGGTTGGCGAGCAGTACTTC. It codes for CASSMGQVGEQYF.

The CDR3 coding sequence is TGTGCCAGCAGCTTGGAACTAGGTAGCTACAATGAGCAGTTCTTC. Amino acid sequence: CASSLELGSYNEQFF. The chain employs TRBV5-6 and TRBJ2-1; perhaps TRBD2 as D (5 bases). In germline, CDR1 is SGHDT, CDR2 YYEEEE. This CDR3 region has 15 residues. Between the trimmed V and J ends, which lost 0 bases and 3 bases, there was a span of 10 bases. The full variable domain, in which reference TRBV5-6 and TRBJ2-1 provide the parts outside the CDR3, is DAGVTQSPTHLIKTRGQQVTLRCSPKSGHDTVSWYQQALGQGPQFIFQYYEEEERQRGNFPDRFSGHQFPNYSSELNVNALLLGDSALYLCASSLELGSYNEQFFGPGTRLTVL.

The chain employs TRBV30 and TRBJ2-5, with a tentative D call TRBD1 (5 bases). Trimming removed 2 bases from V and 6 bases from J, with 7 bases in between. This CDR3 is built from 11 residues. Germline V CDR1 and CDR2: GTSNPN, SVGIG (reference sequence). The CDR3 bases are TGTGCCTGGAGTACAGGAAAGACCCAGTACTTC. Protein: CAWSTGKTQYF.

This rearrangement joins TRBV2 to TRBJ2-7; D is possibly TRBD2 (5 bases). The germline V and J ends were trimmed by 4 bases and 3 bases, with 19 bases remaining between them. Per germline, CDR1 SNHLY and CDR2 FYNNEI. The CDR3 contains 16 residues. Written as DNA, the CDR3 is TGTGCCAGCAGTGGGGAAGTGCTCTTCGGGGACTACGAGCAGTACTTC. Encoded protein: CASSGEVLFGDYEQYF.

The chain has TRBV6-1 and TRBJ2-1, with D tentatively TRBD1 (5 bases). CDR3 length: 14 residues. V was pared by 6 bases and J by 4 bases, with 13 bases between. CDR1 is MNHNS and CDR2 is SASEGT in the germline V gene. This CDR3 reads CASRDGAIYNEQFF. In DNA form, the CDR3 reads TGTGCCAGCAGGGATGGGGCCATATACAATGAGCAGTTCTTC.

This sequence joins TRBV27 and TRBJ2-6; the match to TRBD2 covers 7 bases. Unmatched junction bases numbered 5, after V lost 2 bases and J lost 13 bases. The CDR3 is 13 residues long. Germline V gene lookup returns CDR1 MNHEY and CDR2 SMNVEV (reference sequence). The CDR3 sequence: CASSLREGRVLTF. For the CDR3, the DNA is TGTGCCAGCAGTTTAAGGGAGGGCAGGGTCCTGACTTTC.

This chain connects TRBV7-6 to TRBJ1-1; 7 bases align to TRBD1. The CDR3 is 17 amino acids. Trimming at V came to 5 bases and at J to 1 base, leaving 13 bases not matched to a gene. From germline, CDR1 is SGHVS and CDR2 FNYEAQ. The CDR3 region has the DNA TGTGCCAGCAGCCCTAAATCGACAGGGTGGGGGAACACTGAAGCTTTCTTT. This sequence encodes CASSPKSTGWGNTEAFF. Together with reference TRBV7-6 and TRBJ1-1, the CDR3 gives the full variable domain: GAGVSQSPRYKVTKRGQDVALRCDPISGHVSLYWYRQALGQGPEFLTYFNYEAQQDKSGLPNDRFSAERPEGSISTLTIQRTEQRDSAMYRCASSPKSTGWGNTEAFFGQGTRLTVV.

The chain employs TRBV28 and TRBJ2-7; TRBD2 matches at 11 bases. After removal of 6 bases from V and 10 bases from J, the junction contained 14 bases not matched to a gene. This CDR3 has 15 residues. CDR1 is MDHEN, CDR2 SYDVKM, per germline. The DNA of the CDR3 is TGTGCCAGCAGCTCAGGGGGGGCTAGCGGGAGGCCCCAGTACTTC. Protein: CASSSGGASGRPQYF.

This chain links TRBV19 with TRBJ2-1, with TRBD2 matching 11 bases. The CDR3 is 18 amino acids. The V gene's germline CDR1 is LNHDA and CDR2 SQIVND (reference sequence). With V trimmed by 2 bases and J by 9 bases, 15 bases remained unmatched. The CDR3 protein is CASSIPKTSGTGGGEQFF. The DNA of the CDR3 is TGTGCCAGTAGTATACCCAAGACTAGCGGGACGGGGGGTGGTGAGCAGTTCTTC. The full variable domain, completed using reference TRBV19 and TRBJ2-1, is DGGITQSPKYLFRKEGQNVTLSCEQNLNHDAMYWYRQDPGQGLRLIYYSQIVNDFQKGDIAEGYSVSREKKESFPLTVTSAQKNPTAFYLCASSIPKTSGTGGGEQFFGPGTRLTVL.

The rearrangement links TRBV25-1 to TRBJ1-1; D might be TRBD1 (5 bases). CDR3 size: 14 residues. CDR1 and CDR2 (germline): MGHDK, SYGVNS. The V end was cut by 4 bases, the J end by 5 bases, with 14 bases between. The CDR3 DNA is TGTGCCAGCAGTGCCAGCGGGGGACTTACTGAAGCTTTCTTT. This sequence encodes CASSASGGLTEAFF.

CDR3 amino acids: CASRSRTSGQETQYF. CDR3 coding DNA: TGTGCCAGCAGATCAAGGACTAGCGGACAAGAGACCCAGTACTTC. The chain employs TRBV6-1 and TRBJ2-5; 10 bases align to TRBD2. The CDR3 has 15 amino acids. With V trimmed by 6 bases and J by 2 bases, 6 bases remained unmatched. Germline loops: CDR1 MNHNS, CDR2 SASEGT.

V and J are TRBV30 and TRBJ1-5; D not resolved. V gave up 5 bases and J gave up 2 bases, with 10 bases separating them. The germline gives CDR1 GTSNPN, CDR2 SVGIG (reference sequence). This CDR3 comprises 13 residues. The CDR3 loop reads CAWAAGGNQPQHF. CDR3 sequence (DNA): TGTGCCTGGGCCGCCGGAGGCAATCAGCCCCAGCATTTT.

In nucleotides, the CDR3 is TGCGCCAGCAGCCAAGAATCGTGGAGCGAGCAGTACTTC. Protein sequence: CASSQESWSEQYF. This chain uses TRBV4-1 with TRBJ2-7; D remains ambiguous. The CDR3 runs to 13 residues. Trimming stripped 0 bases from V and 6 bases from J, with 9 bases between. CDR1 and CDR2 (germline): MGHRA, YSYEKL.

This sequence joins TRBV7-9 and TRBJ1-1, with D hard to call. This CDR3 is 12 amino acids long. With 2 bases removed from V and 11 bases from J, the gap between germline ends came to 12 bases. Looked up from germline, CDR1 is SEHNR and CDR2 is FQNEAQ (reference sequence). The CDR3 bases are TGTGCCAGCAGCTTAAACGAGGCTGTGGCTTTCTTT. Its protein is CASSLNEAVAFF.

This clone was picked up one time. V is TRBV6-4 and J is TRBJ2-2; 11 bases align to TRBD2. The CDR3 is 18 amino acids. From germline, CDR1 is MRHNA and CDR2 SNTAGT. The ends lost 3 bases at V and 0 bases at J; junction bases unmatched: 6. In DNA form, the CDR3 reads TGTGCCAGCAGTGAATCCGCACTAGCGGGAGCGAACACCGGGGAGCTGTTTTTT. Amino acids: CASSESALAGANTGELFF.

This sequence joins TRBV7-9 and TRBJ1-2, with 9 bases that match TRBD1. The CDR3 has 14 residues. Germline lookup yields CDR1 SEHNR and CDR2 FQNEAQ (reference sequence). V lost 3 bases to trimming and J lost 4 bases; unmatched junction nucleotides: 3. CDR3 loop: CASSLDRGLYGYTF. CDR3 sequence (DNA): TGTGCCAGCAGCTTGGACAGGGGCCTCTATGGCTACACCTTC.

CDR3 sequence (DNA): TGTGCCAGCAGCTTACCCGCTAGCTACGAGCAGTACTTC. It is translated as CASSLPASYEQYF. This chain joins TRBV7-9 and TRBJ2-7; D is ambiguous. Trimming removed 2 bases at V and 3 bases at J, with 8 bases between. This CDR3 contains 13 residues. Germline lookup yields CDR1 SEHNR and CDR2 FQNEAQ (reference sequence).

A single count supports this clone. In DNA form, the CDR3 reads TGTGCCAGCAGCTTTTTGCAGGGCAGGAACACTGAAGCTTTCTTT. Translated: CASSFLQGRNTEAFF. J is TRBJ1-1 and V is TRBV5-6; perhaps TRBD1 as D (5 bases). The CDR3 is 15 amino acids. CDR1 SGHDT and CDR2 YYEEEE come from the germline V gene. V gave up 2 bases and J gave up 1 base, with 12 bases separating them.

Written as DNA, the CDR3 is TGTGCCAGCAGCCTTGCGACAGGGCTTGTGTACGAGCAGTACTTC. Its protein is CASSLATGLVYEQYF. The chain links TRBV7-2 to TRBJ2-7, with 7 bases lining up with TRBD1. J lost 4 bases, V lost 5 bases, and 11 bases had no gene match. The V gene's germline CDR1 is SGHTA and CDR2 FQGNSA. There are 15 residues in the CDR3. The full variable domain, with the rest looked up from reference TRBV7-2 and TRBJ2-7, is GAGVSQSPSNKVTEKGKDVELRCDPISGHTALYWYRQSLGQGLEFLIYFQGNSAPDKSGLPSDRFSAERTGGSVSTLTIQRTQQEDSAVYLCASSLATGLVYEQYFGPGTRLTVT.

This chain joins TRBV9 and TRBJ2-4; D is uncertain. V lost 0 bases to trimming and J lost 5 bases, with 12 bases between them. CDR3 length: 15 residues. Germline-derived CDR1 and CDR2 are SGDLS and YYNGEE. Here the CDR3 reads CASSVGQNNQNIQYF. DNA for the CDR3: TGTGCCAGCAGCGTAGGCCAGAATAACCAAAACATTCAGTACTTC.

CDR3 protein: CASREQGSTDTQYF. CDR3 in DNA: TGTGCCAGCAGGGAACAGGGGAGCACAGATACGCAGTATTTT. The chain links TRBV6-5 to TRBJ2-3; TRBD1 matches 7 bases. V lost 6 bases to trimming and J lost 0 bases; unmatched junction nucleotides: 3. Per germline, CDR1 MNHEY and CDR2 SVGAGI. The CDR3 is 14 residues long.